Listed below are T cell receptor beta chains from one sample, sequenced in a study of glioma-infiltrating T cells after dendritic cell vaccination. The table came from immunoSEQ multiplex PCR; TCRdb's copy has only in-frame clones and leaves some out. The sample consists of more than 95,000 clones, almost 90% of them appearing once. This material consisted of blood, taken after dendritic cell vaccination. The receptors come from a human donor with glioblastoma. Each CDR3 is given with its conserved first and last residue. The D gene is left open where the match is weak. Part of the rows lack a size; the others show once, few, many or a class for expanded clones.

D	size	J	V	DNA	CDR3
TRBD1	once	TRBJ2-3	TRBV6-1	TGTGCCAGCAGTGAACCGACAGGGGTCACAGATACGCAGTATTTT	CASSEPTGVTDTQYF
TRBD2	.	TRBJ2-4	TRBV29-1	TGCAGCGTTGAAGGCTTTAAGGGACCGGGAGGTGGGATTCAGTACTTC	CSVEGFKGPGGGIQYF
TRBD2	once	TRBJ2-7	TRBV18	TGTGCCAGCTCACCGGGACTAGCGCTCGAGCAGTACTTC	CASSPGLALEQYF
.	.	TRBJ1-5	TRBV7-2	TGTGCCAGCAGCTCCAGGGACACAGACAATCAGCCCCAGCATTTT	CASSSRDTDNQPQHF
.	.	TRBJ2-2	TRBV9	TGTGCCAGCAGCCCCAGTGGGGGGTATACCGGGGAGCTGTTTTTT	CASSPSGGYTGELFF
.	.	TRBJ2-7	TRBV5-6	TGTGCCAGCAGCCCTGACCGGGACTCAGCCTACGAGCAGTACTTC	CASSPDRDSAYEQYF
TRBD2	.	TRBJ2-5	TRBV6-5	TGTGCCAGCAGTTACAATCCCGGGGGGAGGGAGACCCAGTACTTC	CASSYNPGGRETQYF
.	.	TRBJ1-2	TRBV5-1	TGCGCCAGCAGCTTGGAGACAACAGGTGGCTACACCTTC	CASSLETTGGYTF
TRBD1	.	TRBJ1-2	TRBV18	TGTGCCAGCTCACCTTGGACAGGGGCTTCTAACTATGGCTACACCTTC	CASSPWTGASNYGYTF
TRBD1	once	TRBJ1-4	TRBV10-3	TGTGCCGCAAGGGACAGGGATGATGAAAAACTGTTTTTT	CAARDRDDEKLFF
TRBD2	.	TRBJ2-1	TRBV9	TGTGCCAGCAGCGTAGGGCCTAGCGGGAGGGCCTACAATGAGCAGTTCTTC	CASSVGPSGRAYNEQFF
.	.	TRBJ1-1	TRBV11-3	TGTGCCAGCATCGTCTCTGCGGGGCCGGTGAACACTGAAGCTTTCTTT	CASIVSAGPVNTEAFF
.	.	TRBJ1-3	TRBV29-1	TGCAGCGTTGAAATAGGGGCCTATGGAAACACCATATATTTT	CSVEIGAYGNTIYF
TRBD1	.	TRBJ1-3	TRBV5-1	TGCGCCAGCAGCATGGGACAGGGGGCGACTGGAAACACCATATATTTT	CASSMGQGATGNTIYF
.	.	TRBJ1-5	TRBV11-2	TGTGCCAGCAGCTTAGAGGCAGTACAGCCCCAGCATTTT	CASSLEAVQPQHF
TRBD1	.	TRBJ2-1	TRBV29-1	TGCAGCGTTCTGGGACAGGGGCTGTTCAGGGATGAGCAGTTCTTC	CSVLGQGLFRDEQFF
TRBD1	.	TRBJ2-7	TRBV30	TGTGCCTGGGGCCCCTGGACAGGTTCGGGCGAGCAGTACTTC	CAWGPWTGSGEQYF
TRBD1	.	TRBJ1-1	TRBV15	TGTGCCACCAGCAGGGGAGGACAGGGTCGCCGGGGCACTGAAGCTTTCTTT	CATSRGGQGRRGTEAFF
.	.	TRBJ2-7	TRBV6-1	TGTGCCAGCAGTGAGCCAGGCGACTCCTACGAGCAGTACTTC	CASSEPGDSYEQYF
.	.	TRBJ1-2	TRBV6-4	TGTGCCAGCAGTGACGATTCGACAGCCTATGGCTACACCTTC	CASSDDSTAYGYTF
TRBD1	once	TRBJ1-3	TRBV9	TGTGCCAGCAGCGCAACAGGGGGCTCTGGAAACACCATATATTTT	CASSATGGSGNTIYF
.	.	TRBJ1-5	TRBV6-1	TGTGCCAGCAGTGAATCTCCGGGAGGGGGCAATCAGCCCCAGCATTTT	CASSESPGGGNQPQHF
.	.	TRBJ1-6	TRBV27	TGTGCCAGCAGTTTTGGGCCAGGGGTGGCGTCACCCCTCCACTTT	CASSFGPGVASPLHF
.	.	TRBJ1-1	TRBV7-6	TGTGCCAGCAGCTTATCAGAAAACACTGAAGCTTTCTTT	CASSLSENTEAFF
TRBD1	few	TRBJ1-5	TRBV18	TGTGCCAGCCGGGGACAGGGAGGCAATCAGCCCCAGCATTTT	CASRGQGGNQPQHF
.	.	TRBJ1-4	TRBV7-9	TGTGCCAGCAGCACCACAGGTGGTGATGGGAAACTGTTTTTT	CASSTTGGDGKLFF
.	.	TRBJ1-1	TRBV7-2	TGTGCCAGCAGCTCCCCACGGGGTCCGTACACTGAAGCTTTCTTT	CASSSPRGPYTEAFF
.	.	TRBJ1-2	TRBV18	TGTGCCAGCTCAACCCGACAGCCCTATGGCTACACCTTC	CASSTRQPYGYTF
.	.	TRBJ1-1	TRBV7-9	TGTGCCAGCAGCTCGTGGCCGGATAGGACTAAAGCTTTCTTT	CASSSWPDRTKAFF
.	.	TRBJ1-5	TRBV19	TGTGCCAGTACGGGCAGGGGCGTTTTAGGAAGCAATCAGCCCCAGCATTTT	CASTGRGVLGSNQPQHF
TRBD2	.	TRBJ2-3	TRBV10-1	TGCGCCAGCAGTGAACTAGCGGGGGGGGCAGATACGCAGTATTTT	CASSELAGGADTQYF
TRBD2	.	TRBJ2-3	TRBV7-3	TGTGCCAGCAGCTCGGGGGGGCAGGGCACAGATACGCAGTATTTT	CASSSGGQGTDTQYF
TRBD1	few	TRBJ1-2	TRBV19	TGTGCCAGTAGTACCGTCAACAGGGGGAACGGCTACACCTTC	CASSTVNRGNGYTF
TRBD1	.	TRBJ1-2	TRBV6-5	TGTGCCAGCAGCCGGACAGGGGGTGGCTACACCTTC	CASSRTGGGYTF
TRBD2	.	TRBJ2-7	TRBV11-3	TGTGCCAGCAGCATACTAGCGGGAGGGCCCCACCGACCTTACGAGCAGTACTTC	CASSILAGGPHRPYEQYF
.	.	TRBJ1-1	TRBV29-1	TGCAGCGTAACAACAGGCATCACTGAAGCTTTCTTT	CSVTTGITEAFF
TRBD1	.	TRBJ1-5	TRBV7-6	TGTGCCAGCAGCTTAAGGGACAGAGTAAAGCATTTT	CASSLRDRVKHF
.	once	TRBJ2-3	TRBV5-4	TGTGCCAGCAGCTTGTCCCGCGGCTCCGAGGATACGCAGTATTTT	CASSLSRGSEDTQYF
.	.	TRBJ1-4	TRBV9	TGTGCCAGCAGCGAGCGTACCGGGGGACTTAATGAAAAACTGTTTTTT	CASSERTGGLNEKLFF
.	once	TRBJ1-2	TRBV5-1	TGCGCCAGCAGCTCGGGGGACCTTATACTGACTAACTATGGCTACACCTTC	CASSSGDLILTNYGYTF
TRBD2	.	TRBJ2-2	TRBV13	TGTGCCAGCAGCCTACGACTAGCGGGGGATGGCACCGGGGAGCTGTTTTTT	CASSLRLAGDGTGELFF
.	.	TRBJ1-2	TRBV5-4	TGTGCCAGCAGACAAGGAGGGTCTGGGCATGGCTACACCTTC	CASRQGGSGHGYTF
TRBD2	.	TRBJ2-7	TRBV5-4	TGTGCCAGCAGCGATCCTAGCGGGAGTGTTTTCGAGCAGTACTTC	CASSDPSGSVFEQYF
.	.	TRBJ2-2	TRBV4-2	TGTGCCAGCAGCCAAGGTGAGCGCGGGGAGCTGTTTTTT	CASSQGERGELFF
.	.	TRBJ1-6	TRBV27	TGTGCCAGCAGTTTATCGGTGGGGGGATTTGTTAATTCCCCCCTCCACTTT	CASSLSVGGFVNSPLHF
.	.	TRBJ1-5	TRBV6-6	TGTGCCAGCAGACCCCGGGGGGGGGCGAACAATCAGCCCCAGCATTTT	CASRPRGGANNQPQHF
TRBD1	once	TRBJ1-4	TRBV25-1	TGTGCCAGCAGTGAACAACGACTGACAGGGCGGGAAAAACTGTTTTTT	CASSEQRLTGREKLFF
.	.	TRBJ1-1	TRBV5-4	TGTGCCAGCAGCCCGACAGTACCGGGAGGCATGAACACTGAAGCTTTCTTT	CASSPTVPGGMNTEAFF
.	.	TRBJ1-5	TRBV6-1	TGTGCCAGCGCCCCGAGTTACGATCAGCCCCAGCATTTT	CASAPSYDQPQHF
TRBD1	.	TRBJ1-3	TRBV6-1	TGTGCCAGCAGTGCTGGGACAGGGCTTGGAAACACCATATATTTT	CASSAGTGLGNTIYF
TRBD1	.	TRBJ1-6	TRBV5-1	TGCGCCAGCAGCTATGGGGCGGGACAGGGCAATTCACCCCTCCACTTT	CASSYGAGQGNSPLHF
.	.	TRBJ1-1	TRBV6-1	TGTGCCAGCAGTGAAGCGGCTGGGAACACTGAAGCTTTCTTT	CASSEAAGNTEAFF
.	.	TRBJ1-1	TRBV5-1	TGCGCCAGCAGCGTACAGGCGGAGAACACTGAAGCTTTCTTT	CASSVQAENTEAFF
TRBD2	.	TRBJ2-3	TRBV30	TGTGCCTGGACTCCAGCGGGGACTAGCACAGATACGCAGTATTTT	CAWTPAGTSTDTQYF
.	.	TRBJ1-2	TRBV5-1	TGCGCCAGCAGCTTAGGGGATTATGGCTACACCTTC	CASSLGDYGYTF